A single sample is the source of the 19 T cell receptor beta chains below, sequenced in a study of cytomegalovirus exposure and HLA in healthy donors. The PCR used 60 Vbeta and 13 Jbeta primers. TCRdb keeps only in-frame clones here, not all; method: immunoSEQ multiplex PCR. The sample contains approximately 190,000 clones, 80% to 85% of which appear only once. Sample: PBMCs. Receptors originate from a woman between 18 and 29 years old in good health and CMV-seronegative.

In its sample, this clone was seen a few times. The chain links TRBV5-1 to TRBJ1-3; no reliable D call. The CDR3 is 21 amino acids. The germline gives CDR1 SGHRS, CDR2 YFSETQ. The V end was cut by 0 bases, the J end by 0 bases, with 25 bases between. The CDR3 here is CASSLAALGRRGNSSGNTIYF. CDR3 coding DNA: TGCGCCAGCAGCTTGGCCGCCCTTGGCCGCCGGGGAAACAGCTCTGGAAACACCATATATTTT.

This clone was observed a few times. V is TRBV7-9 and J is TRBJ2-7; weak D call: TRBD1 (7 bases). The CDR3 covers 15 residues. Germline assignment: CDR1 SEHNR and CDR2 FQNEAQ (reference sequence). Trimming stripped 4 bases from V and 0 bases from J, with 13 bases between. The CDR3 reads CASSSGDRSSYEQYF. For the CDR3, the DNA is TGTGCCAGCAGCTCGGGGGACAGAAGCTCCTACGAGCAGTACTTC.

The chain employs TRBV5-5 and TRBJ1-2; D gene unclear. From germline, CDR1 is SGHKS and CDR2 YYEKEE (reference sequence). The CDR3 consists of 11 residues. With 0 bases removed from V and 13 bases from J, the gap between germline ends came to 10 bases. CDR3 residues: CASSLDGLGTF. The CDR3 DNA is TGTGCCAGCAGCTTGGACGGCCTAGGCACCTTC.

The rearrangement uses TRBV5-1 and TRBJ1-1; TRBD1 is a possible D gene (6 bases). This CDR3 region has 14 residues. V shed 0 bases and J shed 3 bases, with 9 bases lying between them. Germline CDR1 reads SGHRS; CDR2 reads YFSETQ. Here the CDR3 reads CASSLAGDDTEAFF. The CDR3 DNA follows: TGCGCCAGCAGCTTGGCAGGGGACGACACTGAAGCTTTCTTT.

The chain employs TRBV5-6 and TRBJ1-1; D is unclear. V lost 0 bases, J lost 6 bases, and 12 bases lay in between. The CDR3 length is 14 residues. CDR1 and CDR2 from the germline V gene are SGHDT and YYEEEE. The CDR3 region has the DNA TGTGCCAGCAGCTTGGTTTCTCGAGGGTCTGAAGCTTTCTTT. Its translation: CASSLVSRGSEAFF.

The V call is TRBV27, the J call TRBJ2-2; a weak D match, TRBD1 (6 bases). Trimming removed 8 bases at V and 6 bases at J, with 19 bases between. The CDR3 length is 15 residues. CDR1 and CDR2 from the germline V gene are MNHEY and SMNVEV (reference sequence). CDR3 loop: CASGRTQGWAGELFF. Written as DNA, the CDR3 is TGTGCCAGCGGACGGACACAGGGATGGGCCGGGGAGCTGTTTTTT.

The genes are TRBV27 and TRBJ1-2; 7 nucleotides line up with TRBD1. The CDR3 contains 14 residues. The V gene end was trimmed by 6 bases and the J gene end by 4 bases; junction bases not matched to a gene: 8. CDR1 is MNHEY and CDR2 is SMNVEV in the germline V gene (reference sequence). This CDR3 is CASRLTGTAYGYTF. Here the CDR3 DNA reads TGTGCCAGCAGACTTACCGGGACAGCCTATGGCTACACCTTC.

The chain employs TRBV29-1 and TRBJ2-3; 11 bases agree with TRBD2. Germline V lookup: CDR1 SQVTM, CDR2 ANQGSEA. This CDR3 spans 21 amino acids. CDR3 DNA sequence: TGCAGGAGACTAGCGGGGTCTTGGGTGCGTGAAGGAGTGGGGTCGAGGATCGCGCAGTATTTT. Translation: CRRLAGSWVREGVGSRIAQYF.

The V and J genes are TRBV7-9 and TRBJ1-3; no definite D call. V was cut by 5 bases and J by 3 bases, with 11 bases left in between. Per the germline V gene, CDR1 is SEHNR and CDR2 is FQNEAQ (reference sequence). The CDR3 loop spans 14 amino acids. Here the CDR3 DNA reads TGTGCCAGCAGCGCGGTCCCTGGTGGAAACACCATATATTTT. Translation: CASSAVPGGNTIYF.

This clone was seen a single time. The chain employs TRBV19 and TRBJ2-1; 7 bases are shared with TRBD2. Germline V gene data show CDR1 as LNHDA and CDR2 as SQIVND (reference sequence). V dropped 1 base and J dropped 2; count of bases not matched to a gene: 5. This CDR3 contains 16 residues. The CDR3 here is CASSIAYSGTYNEQFF. The CDR3, as DNA: TGTGCCAGTAGTATAGCGTACAGCGGGACCTACAATGAGCAGTTCTTC.

This clone was seen once. The chain uses TRBV7-9 and TRBJ2-2, with 7 bases matching TRBD2. From germline, CDR1 is SEHNR and CDR2 FQNEAQ (reference sequence). J lost 6 bases, V lost 5 bases, and 3 bases had no gene match. There are 13 residues in the CDR3. This CDR3 is CASSQLAPGELFF. For the CDR3, the DNA is TGTGCCAGCAGCCAACTAGCGCCCGGGGAGCTGTTTTTT.

This chain links TRBV19 with TRBJ2-1; 7 nucleotides align to TRBD1. The CDR3 has 15 residues. Trimming cost V 3 bases and J 7 bases; bases outside gene matches: 9. The germline CDR1 and CDR2 sequences are LNHDA and SQIVND (reference sequence). CDR3 coding DNA: TGTGCCAGTAGTATTCTGCAGGGGGTAAAGAATGAGCAGTTCTTC. Its protein is CASSILQGVKNEQFF.

This chain joins TRBV7-9 and TRBJ1-6, with 8 bases aligning to TRBD1. V lost 4 bases and J lost 6; bases outside the gene matches: 11. Germline V gene lookup returns CDR1 SEHNR and CDR2 FQNEAQ (reference sequence). The CDR3 extends over 17 amino acids. The CDR3 protein is CASSSAQGAPFNSPLHF. CDR3 nucleotides: TGTGCCAGCAGCTCCGCTCAGGGGGCTCCTTTTAATTCACCCCTCCACTTT.

In nucleotides, the CDR3 is TGCAGCGTCGCCGGAACAGGGGGCTGGAATGAGCAGTTCTTC. It encodes CSVAGTGGWNEQFF. This chain uses TRBV29-1 with TRBJ2-1, with 9 bases fitting TRBD1. V gave up 6 bases and J gave up 7 bases; unmatched junction bases: 10. The CDR3 has 14 residues. Per the germline V gene, CDR1 is SQVTM and CDR2 is ANQGSEA.

This clone was observed a few times. V and J are TRBV28 and TRBJ2-7; 11 bases align to TRBD2. Trimming removed 9 bases from V and 2 bases from J; junction bases left unmatched: 3. The CDR3 is made up of 13 amino acids. Germline V CDR1 and CDR2: MDHEN, SYDVKM. The DNA for the CDR3 is TGTGCCAGTCGTAGCGGGAGGGCCTACGAGCAGTACTTC. Translating gives CASRSGRAYEQYF.

The J gene is TRBJ1-3, the V gene TRBV19; TRBD1 matches 12 bases. Germline values: CDR1 LNHDA, CDR2 SQIVND (reference sequence). V was clipped by 3 bases and J by 3 bases; unmatched bases: 6. The CDR3 sequence is 17 residues long. The CDR3 DNA sequence: TGTGCCAGTAGTATGAGGGGACAGGGGGCGCGTGGAAACACCATATATTTT. Translated: CASSMRGQGARGNTIYF.

V is TRBV7-8 and J is TRBJ2-2; D perhaps matches TRBD2 (6 bases). The V gene lost 2 bases and the J gene lost 4 bases, with 17 bases spanning the gap. The germline gives CDR1 SGHVS, CDR2 FQNEAQ. The CDR3 is 17 amino acids. The CDR3 here is CASSLPRDSRGTGELFF. Here the CDR3 DNA reads TGTGCCAGCAGCTTACCACGGGACTCTCGGGGCACCGGGGAGCTGTTTTTT.

The chain joins TRBV5-1 to TRBJ2-7, with TRBD1 matching over 8 bases. Germline CDR1 SGHRS, CDR2 YFSETQ. The CDR3 has 14 amino acids. J gave up 5 bases and V 2 bases, and 6 bases lay outside the gene matches. CDR3 sequence (DNA): TGCGCCAGCAGCTTTAGCGGACAGGGAGACGAGCAGTACTTC. Residues: CASSFSGQGDEQYF.

This chain connects TRBV27 to TRBJ2-1; the D gene is possibly TRBD2 (6 bases). Deletions cut 2 bases from V and 3 bases from J, with 11 bases between. This CDR3 is built from 15 residues. The germline gives CDR1 MNHEY, CDR2 SMNVEV (reference sequence). CDR3 sequence reads: CASSLVRDFYNEQFF. The CDR3 DNA follows: TGTGCCAGCAGTTTAGTACGGGACTTCTACAATGAGCAGTTCTTC.